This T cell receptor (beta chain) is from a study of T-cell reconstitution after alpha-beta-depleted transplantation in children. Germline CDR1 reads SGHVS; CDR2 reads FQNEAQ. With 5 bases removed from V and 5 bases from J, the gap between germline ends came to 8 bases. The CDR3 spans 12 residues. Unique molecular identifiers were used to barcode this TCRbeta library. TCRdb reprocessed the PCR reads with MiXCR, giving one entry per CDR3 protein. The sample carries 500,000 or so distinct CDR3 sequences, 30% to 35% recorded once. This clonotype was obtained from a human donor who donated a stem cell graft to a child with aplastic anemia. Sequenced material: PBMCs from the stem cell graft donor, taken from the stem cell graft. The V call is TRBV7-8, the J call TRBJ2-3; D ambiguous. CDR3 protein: CASSGPLDTQYF. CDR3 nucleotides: TGTGCCAGCAGCGGGCCGTTAGATACGCAGTATTTT.